This T cell receptor beta chain was recorded in a study of blood T cell repertoires in COVID-19. Study overall: Donors in the United States, Italy and Spain gave samples during acute or convalescent COVID-19.

In the authors' methods: Estimated nucleated cell counts came from reference gene primer amplification. Sequencing used immunoSEQ multiplex PCR; TCRdb keeps in-frame clones, though not all of them. V, J and clone size derive from that table, while D and trimming were established from the DNA sequence. The sample consists of 100,000 to 150,000 clones, roughly 85% of them appearing once. CDR1 and CDR2 (germline): SGHTA, FQGTGA. The CDR3 runs 13 residues. V dropped 2 bases and J dropped 8 bases, with 12 bases sitting between them. This receptor was obtained from a human donor in a cohort sampled during active COVID-19. This chain joins TRBV7-3 and TRBJ1-1; unclear D gene. Sequencing was performed on peripheral blood. The CDR3 nucleotides are TGTGCCAGCAGCTTAGGCACAGATTCCGAAGCTTTCTTT. Translation: CASSLGTDSEAFF. The entire variable domain, with the rest obtained from reference TRBV7-3 and TRBJ1-1, is as follows: GAGVSQTPSNKVTEKGKYVELRCDPISGHTALYWYRQSLGQGPEFLIYFQGTGAADDSGLPNDRFFAVRPEGSVSTLKIQRTERGDSAVYLCASSLGTDSEAFFGQGTRLTVV.